A selection of T cell receptor beta chains follows, all from one sample in a study of blood T cells in healthy people across ages. A single record per CDR3 protein comes from TCRdb applying MiXCR to the 5' RACE reads. The sample holds about 1.1 million distinct CDR3 sequences, 35% to 45% seen once. The material sequenced was blood. These receptors originate from a young man in good health. CDR3s include the opening cysteine and the closing phenylalanine or tryptophan. Fields, in order: V gene, J gene, D gene, CDR3 protein. The D gene is left open where the match is weak.

>TRBV14|TRBJ2-2|TRBD1
CASSLPGQDTTGELFF
>TRBV4-2|TRBJ1-5|TRBD1
CASSQGQGTVQPQHF
>TRBV7-8|TRBJ1-1|-
CASSLSTGSTEAFF
>TRBV5-5|TRBJ2-1|-
CASSIGYRELDEQFF
>TRBV12-3/TRBV12-4|TRBJ1-5|-
CASSSPRGGLDNQPQHF
>TRBV7-2|TRBJ1-2|-
CASSLVLPGYTF
>TRBV4-1|TRBJ1-2|-
CASSQEGDLGYGYTF
>TRBV5-1|TRBJ2-3|TRBD2
CASSRGGALPYTDTQYF
>TRBV28|TRBJ2-5|-
CASSLSQGGGETQYF
>TRBV6-1|TRBJ1-2|TRBD1
CASSGTDRAAGYTF
>TRBV28|TRBJ2-5|TRBD1
CASSLDRGRTRSLDQETQYF
>TRBV14|TRBJ2-2|-
CASSRTVEITGELFF
>TRBV5-1|TRBJ2-5|TRBD2
CASSLGTSNRETQYF
>TRBV4-1|TRBJ1-2|-
CASSQTNTNYGYTF
>TRBV29-1|TRBJ1-1|-
CSVGLRQATEAFF
>TRBV3-1|TRBJ2-5|TRBD1
CASSQSGGAYNEQYF
>TRBV12-3/TRBV12-4|TRBJ2-3|TRBD2
CASSLTAGGPEGYTQYF
>TRBV6-2/TRBV6-3|TRBJ2-3|-
CASSRLADTQYF
>TRBV3-1|TRBJ2-5|-
CASSQDVGDQETQYF
>TRBV6-5|TRBJ1-4|-
CASSYKDGANEKLFF
>TRBV20-1|TRBJ2-2|TRBD2
CSASGGQLAGGPGELFF
>TRBV9|TRBJ2-3|TRBD2
CASSGTSGIDTQYF
>TRBV27|TRBJ1-4|TRBD1
CASSLEGQISSNEKLFF
>TRBV20-1|TRBJ2-7|-
CSARGAYEQYF
>TRBV9|TRBJ2-1|TRBD1
CARGRATGGIDEQFF
>TRBV6-2/TRBV6-3|TRBJ1-2|TRBD1
CASSYSNFPGQDYGYTF
>TRBV6-1|TRBJ1-1|-
CASSEGLDSQAFF